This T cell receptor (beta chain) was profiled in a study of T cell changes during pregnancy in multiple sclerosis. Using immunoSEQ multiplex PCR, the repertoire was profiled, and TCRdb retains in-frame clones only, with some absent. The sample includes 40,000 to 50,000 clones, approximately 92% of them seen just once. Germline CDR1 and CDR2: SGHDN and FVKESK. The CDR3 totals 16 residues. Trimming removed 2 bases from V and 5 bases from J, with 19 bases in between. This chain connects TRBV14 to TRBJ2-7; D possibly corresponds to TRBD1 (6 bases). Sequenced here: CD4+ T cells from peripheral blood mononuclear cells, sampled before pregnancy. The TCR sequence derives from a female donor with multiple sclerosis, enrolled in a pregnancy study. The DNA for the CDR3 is TGTGCCAGCAGCCAAAAGTTCCAGGGGCCCCGAGACGAGCAGTACTTC. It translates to CASSQKFQGPRDEQYF.